This passage covers 25 T cell receptor beta chains from one sample sequenced in a study of blood T cell repertoires in COVID-19. Method: immunoSEQ multiplex PCR; TCRdb's copy keeps in-frame clones and lacks some. The repertoire holds hundreds of thousands of clones, approximately 90% seen once, with more than 3.5% in the top ten. The specimen was PBMCs or T cells enriched from blood (not recorded which). These receptors were collected from a woman under 40 who had recovered from COVID-19.

The J gene is TRBJ2-5, the V gene TRBV30, with 7 bases lining up with TRBD1. The CDR3 is made up of 14 amino acids. The V gene end was trimmed by 1 base and the J gene end by 5 bases; junction bases not matched to a gene: 7. Germline assignment: CDR1 GTSNPN and CDR2 SVGIG (reference sequence). CDR3 in DNA: TGTGCCTGGAGTGGAGGGGGCCTTATGGAGACCCAGTACTTC. Amino acid sequence: CAWSGGGLMETQYF.

This clone was counted a single time. The chain uses TRBV7-9 and TRBJ1-5; D possibly corresponds to TRBD1 (6 bases). V was trimmed by 1 base and J by 4 bases, leaving 14 bases between them. Germline CDR1 reads SEHNR; CDR2 reads FQNEAQ (reference sequence). This CDR3 has 16 residues. In DNA, the CDR3 is TGTGCCAGCAGCTTAGAGGGGGGGACTAATAATCAGCCCCAGCATTTT. Translation: CASSLEGGTNNQPQHF.

This sequence joins TRBV10-3 and TRBJ2-7; 7 bases match TRBD1. Germline-derived CDR1 and CDR2 are ENHRY and SYGVKD. The CDR3 covers 14 residues. V shed 6 bases and J 3 bases; nucleotides not matched to a gene: 8. CDR3 region: CAIRRYRDSYEQYF. The CDR3 DNA reads TGTGCCATCAGGAGATATAGGGACAGCTACGAGCAGTACTTC.

The V and J genes are TRBV18 and TRBJ2-7; D perhaps matches TRBD2 (5 bases). Trimming removed 4 bases from V and 2 bases from J, with 12 bases in between. This CDR3 region has 14 residues. CDR1 KGHSH and CDR2 LQKENI come from the germline V gene. The CDR3 DNA is TGTGCCAGCTCACTGGAGGCCCCGGCCTACGAGCAGTACTTC. Its protein is CASSLEAPAYEQYF.

V gene TRBV12-3 or TRBV12-4 combines with J gene TRBJ1-2, with D possibly TRBD1 on 5 matching bases. The ends were cut back, 1 base at V and 5 bases at J, with 8 bases in the middle. The CDR3 covers 13 residues. Written as DNA, the CDR3 is TGTGCCAGCAGTTTAGGGGAGGGGTATGGCTACACCTTC. This codes for CASSLGEGYGYTF.

The chain links TRBV13 to TRBJ1-1; 7 nucleotides line up with TRBD1. Looked up from germline, CDR1 is PRHDT and CDR2 is FYEKMQ (reference sequence). The CDR3 runs to 16 residues. The trim removed 6 bases at V and 0 bases at J, leaving 10 bases unmatched. In DNA, the CDR3 is TGTGCCAGCAGTCCCGGGACAGAGTTCATGAACACTGAAGCTTTCTTT. Protein product: CASSPGTEFMNTEAFF. The full variable domain, completed using reference TRBV13 and TRBJ1-1, is AAGVIQSPRHLIKEKRETATLKCYPIPRHDTVYWYQQGPGQDPQFLISFYEKMQSDKGSIPDRFSAQQFSDYHSELNMSSLELGDSALYFCASSPGTEFMNTEAFFGQGTRLTVV.

The chain recombines TRBV29-1 with TRBJ2-7, with no clear D. Trimming removed 1 base at V and 9 bases at J, with 10 bases between. Germline lookup yields CDR1 SQVTM and CDR2 ANQGSEA. The CDR3 extends over 11 amino acids. The CDR3 reads CSVEGGSGQYF. As DNA, the CDR3 is TGCAGCGTTGAAGGCGGATCGGGGCAGTACTTC.

The CDR3 nucleotides are TGTGCCAGCAGTTCCCCCAGTGGTCAGCCCCAGCATTTT. Translating gives CASSSPSGQPQHF. The rearrangement joins TRBV27 to TRBJ1-5; D remains unclear. CDR3 length: 13 amino acids. Germline values: CDR1 MNHEY, CDR2 SMNVEV (reference sequence). The V end was cut by 4 bases, the J end by 6 bases, with 10 bases between.

The chain employs TRBV28 and TRBJ1-4; D is unclear. V was trimmed by 4 bases and J by 0 bases, leaving 6 bases between them. From germline, CDR1 is MDHEN and CDR2 SYDVKM. The CDR3 has 14 amino acids. The CDR3 loop reads CASSWAATNEKLFF. Written as DNA, the CDR3 is TGTGCCAGCAGTTGGGCAGCAACTAATGAAAAACTGTTTTTT.

This chain joins TRBV6-5 and TRBJ1-5; 7 bases fit TRBD1. The V and J ends lost 7 bases and 7 bases, in that order; junction bases with no gene match: 10. CDR3 length: 14 amino acids. From germline, CDR1 is MNHEY and CDR2 SVGAGI. The CDR3 DNA follows: TGTGCCAGCACCCCCAGGGGGGCAGAGCAGCCCCAGCATTTT. Protein product: CASTPRGAEQPQHF.

The J gene is TRBJ2-3, the V gene TRBV5-1, with D hard to call. This CDR3 contains 14 residues. CDR1 is SGHRS and CDR2 is YFSETQ in the germline V gene. The germline V and J ends were trimmed by 0 bases and 5 bases, with 10 bases remaining between them. The CDR3 is CASSLDHPGDTQYF. CDR3 nucleotides: TGCGCCAGCAGCTTGGATCATCCCGGAGATACGCAGTATTTT. Combining the CDR3 with reference TRBV5-1 and TRBJ2-3 gives the whole variable domain KAGVTQTPRYLIKTRGQQVTLSCSPISGHRSVSWYQQTPGQGLQFLFEYFSETQRNKGNFPGRFSGRQFSNSRSEMNVSTLELGDSALYLCASSLDHPGDTQYFGPGTRLTVL.

V and J are TRBV10-3 and TRBJ1-1, with 8 bases that match TRBD1. Germline trimming cut 10 bases from V and 7 bases from J; bases unmatched to any gene: 14. The CDR3 sequence is 14 residues long. Germline values: CDR1 ENHRY, CDR2 SYGVKD. CDR3: CATKTGVEGGEAFF. In DNA, the CDR3 is TGTGCCACCAAGACAGGGGTTGAGGGAGGTGAAGCTTTCTTT.

CDR3 sequence: CASSLGPSGTGEQFF. CDR3 DNA sequence: TGTGCCAGCAGCTTAGGGCCTAGCGGGACAGGTGAGCAGTTCTTC. The genes are TRBV7-2 and TRBJ2-1, with D tentatively TRBD2 (9 bases). The CDR3 covers 15 residues. CDR1 and CDR2 (germline): SGHTA, FQGNSA. V was clipped by 1 base and J by 9 bases, with 16 bases between them.

This chain connects TRBV5-4 to TRBJ1-1; D is possibly TRBD1 (6 bases). Germline CDR1 and CDR2: SGHNT and YYREEE (reference sequence). The ends were cut back, 4 bases at V and 1 base at J, with 11 bases in the middle. The CDR3 is 14 amino acids. The DNA of the CDR3 is TGTGCCAGCAGCATGGACAGATCGAACACTGAAGCTTTCTTT. Translation: CASSMDRSNTEAFF. The full variable domain, rest sourced from reference TRBV5-4 and TRBJ1-1, is ETGVTQSPTHLIKTRGQQVTLRCSSQSGHNTVSWYQQALGQGPQFIFQYYREEENGRGNFPPRFSGLQFPNYSSELNVNALELDDSALYLCASSMDRSNTEAFFGQGTRLTVV.

The chain links TRBV6-5 to TRBJ2-1; TRBD1 matches at 8 bases. V shed 7 bases and J 9 bases; nucleotides not matched to a gene: 14. Germline V gene sequence: CDR1 MNHEY, CDR2 SVGAGI. CDR3 size: 15 residues. Here the CDR3 reads CASTLGQGSVGEQFF. The CDR3, as DNA: TGTGCCAGCACCCTCGGACAGGGTTCGGTCGGTGAGCAGTTCTTC.

The chain combines TRBV9 with TRBJ2-7; the match to TRBD2 covers 14 bases. CDR3 size: 15 residues. Looked up from germline, CDR1 is SGDLS and CDR2 is YYNGEE. With V trimmed by 0 bases and J by 5 bases, 1 base remained unmatched. The CDR3 here is CASSVGGLAGDEQYF. In DNA form, the CDR3 reads TGTGCCAGCAGCGTAGGGGGACTAGCGGGAGACGAGCAGTACTTC. Based on the CDR3 plus reference TRBV9 and TRBJ2-7, the full variable domain is DSGVTQTPKHLITATGQRVTLRCSPRSGDLSVYWYQQSLDQGLQFLIQYYNGEERAKGNILERFSAQQFPDLHSELNLSSLELGDSALYFCASSVGGLAGDEQYFGPGTRLTVT.

The rearrangement links TRBV21-1 to TRBJ2-5; the D call of TRBD1 is as the table states it, not checked on the DNA. TRBV21-1 is shown as a pseudogene. The CDR3 length is 15 residues. The CDR3 sequence is CASSLCTVSRETQYF. CDR3 bases: TGTGCCAGCAGCCTATGTACAGTGAGCCGGGAGACCCAGTACTTC.

The genes are TRBV5-5 and TRBJ1-1; maybe TRBD1 (5 bases). Germline CDR1 is SGHKS and CDR2 is YYEKEE (reference sequence). The CDR3 loop spans 15 amino acids. The V and J ends lost 4 bases and 0 bases respectively, with 13 bases between them. This chain's CDR3 is CASSLIQVLNTEAFF. The CDR3 nucleotides are TGTGCCAGCAGCCTGATACAGGTCCTGAACACTGAAGCTTTCTTT. Drawing the rest from reference TRBV5-5 and TRBJ1-1, the complete variable domain is DAGVTQSPTHLIKTRGQQVTLRCSPISGHKSVSWYQQVLGQGPQFIFQYYEKEERGRGNFPDRFSARQFPNYSSELNVNALLLGDSALYLCASSLIQVLNTEAFFGQGTRLTVV.

The genes are TRBV5-1 and TRBJ2-1; TRBD2 matches at 7 bases. The CDR3 is 15 residues long. Germline V CDR1 and CDR2: SGHRS, YFSETQ. J lost 9 bases, V lost 0 bases, and 9 bases had no gene match. Here the CDR3 DNA reads TGCGCCAGCAGCTTGGCCGTTGGCGGGAGAAGTGAGCAGTTCTTC. Protein product: CASSLAVGGRSEQFF.

V is TRBV24-1 and J is TRBJ2-1; 8 bases fit TRBD2. Trimming took 4 bases from V and 3 from J; bases not matched to a gene: 7. CDR3 length equals 16 residues. Germline values: CDR1 KGHDR, CDR2 SFDVKD. The CDR3 here is CATSDPGGKSYNEQFF. CDR3 sequence (DNA): TGTGCCACCAGTGACCCGGGGGGGAAAAGCTACAATGAGCAGTTCTTC.

This chain links TRBV28 with TRBJ2-7; 8 positions agree with TRBD1. This CDR3 spans 13 amino acids. Germline assignment: CDR1 MDHEN and CDR2 SYDVKM. Losses at the gene ends were 1 base for V and 5 bases for J; bases not matched to a gene: 1. The CDR3 nucleotides read TGTGCCAGCAGTTTATCGGACAGGGACGAGCAGTACTTC. As protein: CASSLSDRDEQYF.

This chain joins TRBV10-3 and TRBJ2-3; no firm D call. The germline gives CDR1 ENHRY, CDR2 SYGVKD. V was trimmed by 3 bases and J by 3 bases, leaving 10 bases between them. The CDR3 length is 14 residues. CDR3 loop: CAISEGGRTDTQYF. The CDR3 region has the DNA TGTGCCATCAGTGAAGGTGGCAGGACAGATACGCAGTATTTT.

This rearrangement joins TRBV19 to TRBJ1-3; unclear D gene. Germline V gives CDR1 LNHDA, CDR2 SQIVND (reference sequence). The length of the CDR3 is 13 residues. Trimming took off 4 bases at V and 2 bases at J, with 6 bases between the two ends. The CDR3 here is CASSSVPGNTIYF. Written as DNA, the CDR3 is TGTGCCAGTAGTAGCGTCCCTGGAAACACCATATATTTT. Variable domain in full (rest from reference TRBV19 and TRBJ1-3): DGGITQSPKYLFRKEGQNVTLSCEQNLNHDAMYWYRQDPGQGLRLIYYSQIVNDFQKGDIAEGYSVSREKKESFPLTVTSAQKNPTAFYLCASSSVPGNTIYFGEGSWLTVV.

The chain uses TRBV28 and TRBJ2-1, with 9 bases identical to TRBD2. CDR1 is MDHEN and CDR2 is SYDVKM in the germline V gene. V shed 6 bases and J 3 bases; nucleotides not matched to a gene: 6. The CDR3 spans 15 residues. The CDR3 region is CASRGGGRVYNEQFF. The CDR3 DNA follows: TGTGCCAGCAGAGGAGGCGGGAGGGTCTACAATGAGCAGTTCTTC. Full variable domain (rest looked up from reference TRBV28 and TRBJ2-1): DVKVTQSSRYLVKRTGEKVFLECVQDMDHENMFWYRQDPGLGLRLIYFSYDVKMKEKGDIPEGYSVSREKKERFSLILESASTNQTSMYLCASRGGGRVYNEQFFGPGTRLTVL.

The rearrangement joins TRBV7-2 to TRBJ1-1; D not certain. This CDR3 comprises 14 residues. Germline values: CDR1 SGHTA, CDR2 FQGNSA. Trimming pared 4 bases from V and 5 bases from J, leaving 14 bases between. The CDR3 protein is CASSWAPDGTEAFF. The CDR3 coding sequence is TGTGCCAGCAGCTGGGCCCCCGACGGTACTGAAGCTTTCTTT.